A selection of T cell receptor beta chains follows, all from one sample in a study of cytomegalovirus exposure and HLA in healthy donors. TCRdb keeps only in-frame clones here, not all; method: immunoSEQ multiplex PCR. This table has approximately 170,000 clones, around four fifths appearing once. Sequencing used PBMCs. Source of these receptors: a man between 18 and 35 years old in good health and CMV-seropositive. The CDR3 runs from the conserved cysteine through the conserved F or W. The D gene is left open where the match is weak. Rows give clone size only sometimes, using once, few, many, or a class for an expanded clone.

abundance	v_gene	len	j_gene	d_gene	CDR3aa	CDR3nt
once	TRBV7-8	14	TRBJ1-1	NA	CASSLGAGITEAFF	TGTGCCAGCAGCTTAGGGGCGGGTATCACTGAAGCTTTCTTT
few	TRBV19	11	TRBJ1-1	NA	CACRGGTEAFF	TGTGCCTGCAGGGGTGGCACTGAAGCTTTCTTT
NA	TRBV5-1	13	TRBJ2-4	NA	CASRPTELNIQYF	TGCGCCAGCAGACCCACAGAGCTAAACATTCAGTACTTC
NA	TRBV5-6	16	TRBJ1-1	NA	CASSLAGLKSGTEAFF	TGTGCCAGCAGCTTGGCAGGACTCAAATCAGGCACTGAAGCTTTCTTT
NA	TRBV5-5	12	TRBJ2-7	TRBD1	CASSQTGYEQYF	TGTGCCAGCAGCCAGACAGGGTACGAGCAGTACTTC
NA	TRBV7-9	15	TRBJ1-5	NA	CASSLGGQRDQPQHF	TGTGCCAGCAGCTTAGGAGGACAGCGAGATCAGCCCCAGCATTTT
once	TRBV18	14	TRBJ1-2	TRBD1	CASSRDRTQGGYTF	TGTGCCAGCTCCCGGGACAGGACCCAAGGTGGCTACACCTTC
NA	TRBV7-2	13	TRBJ1-2	NA	CASSLAANYGYTF	TGTGCCAGCAGCTTAGCGGCAAACTATGGCTACACCTTC
NA	TRBV7-2	14	TRBJ2-7	NA	CASSSRLDSYEQYF	TGTGCCAGCAGCTCTCGACTAGATTCCTACGAGCAGTACTTC
NA	TRBV19	15	TRBJ1-1	NA	CASSINGGRAPEAFF	TGTGCCAGTAGTATTAACGGGGGTCGGGCCCCTGAAGCTTTCTTT
NA	TRBV6-6	16	TRBJ2-1	TRBD2	CASSRPGEWGGNEQFF	TGTGCCAGCAGCCGACCGGGGGAGTGGGGGGGCAATGAGCAGTTCTTC
NA	TRBV6-5	14	TRBJ2-7	NA	CASSLRLESYEQYF	TGTGCCAGCAGCCTGAGACTGGAAAGCTACGAGCAGTACTTC
NA	TRBV19	15	TRBJ1-2	NA	CASSRPTGLNYGYTF	TGTGCCAGTAGCAGACCTACCGGACTAAACTATGGCTACACCTTC
NA	TRBV18	14	TRBJ2-2	NA	CASSVDSYTGELFF	TGTGCCAGCTCAGTGGACAGTTACACCGGGGAGCTGTTTTTT
few	TRBV7-9	16	TRBJ1-1	TRBD1	CASSLGEQGLNTEAFF	TGTGCCAGCAGCTTAGGAGAACAGGGGCTGAACACTGAAGCTTTCTTT
NA	TRBV5-6	12	TRBJ1-2	NA	CASSFGDGGGTF	TGTGCCAGCAGCTTCGGGGACGGGGGGGGGACCTTC
NA	TRBV11-1	16	TRBJ2-7	TRBD2	CASSWLRGTSGDEQYF	TGTGCCAGCAGCTGGCTTCGAGGGACTAGCGGGGACGAGCAGTACTTC
NA	TRBV11-2	15	TRBJ2-7	TRBD2	CASSLSYGRRDEQYF	TGTGCCAGCAGCTTATCATACGGGAGGAGGGACGAGCAGTACTTC
NA	TRBV7-9	15	TRBJ2-7	NA	CASSPGGTADYEQYF	TGTGCCAGCAGCCCAGGGGGGACAGCAGACTACGAGCAGTACTTC
NA	TRBV4-1	16	TRBJ2-5	NA	CASSPGGRQGWETQYF	TGCGCCAGCAGCCCAGGAGGGAGACAGGGATGGGAGACCCAGTACTTC
NA	TRBV2	10	TRBJ1-1	NA	CASLLTEAFF	TGTGCCAGCCTTTTAACTGAAGCTTTCTTT
NA	TRBV6-5	14	TRBJ2-7	NA	CASSSREGSYEQYF	TGTGCCAGCAGTTCCAGGGAAGGCAGCTACGAGCAGTACTTC
NA	TRBV11-2	14	TRBJ1-2	NA	CASSLESSVRGYTF	TGTGCCAGCAGCTTAGAGAGTTCCGTACGTGGCTACACCTTC
NA	TRBV27	13	TRBJ1-6	TRBD1	CASRDRGNSPLHF	TGTGCCAGCAGGGACAGGGGGAATTCACCCCTCCACTTT